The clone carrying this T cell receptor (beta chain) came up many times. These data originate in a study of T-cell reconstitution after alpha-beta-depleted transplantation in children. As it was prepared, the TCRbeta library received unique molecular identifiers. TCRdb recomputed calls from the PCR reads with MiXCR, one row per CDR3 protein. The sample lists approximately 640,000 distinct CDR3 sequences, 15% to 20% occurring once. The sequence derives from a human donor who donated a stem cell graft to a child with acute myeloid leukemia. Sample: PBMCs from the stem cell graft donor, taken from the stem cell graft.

The CDR3 DNA follows: TGCAGTGCTAGTCTAGGGTCGCGGCCCTACGAGCAGTACGTC. Translating it yields CSASLGSRPYEQYV. The chain links TRBV20-1 to TRBJ2-7, with unresolved D. Per germline, CDR1 DFQATT and CDR2 SNEGSKA (reference sequence). The CDR3 runs to 14 residues. V was cut by 3 bases and J by 2 bases, with 14 bases left in between.